Listed here are 27 T cell receptor beta chains from one sample, sequenced in a study of blood T cell repertoires in COVID-19. Produced via immunoSEQ multiplex PCR; TCRdb's table is partial and in-frame only. The sample includes roughly 73,000 clones, 70% to 90% of them seen just once. Sequencing was performed on peripheral blood. These receptors all come from a human donor in a cohort sampled during active COVID-19.

The CDR3, as DNA: TGTGCCAGCAGCTTAGACGGGACTAGCACAGATACGCAGTATTTT. Translation: CASSLDGTSTDTQYF. This sequence joins TRBV7-3 and TRBJ2-3, with D possibly TRBD2 on 6 matching bases. The CDR3 extends over 15 amino acids. Germline CDR1 and CDR2: SGHTA and FQGTGA. The V gene lost 2 bases and the J gene lost 0 bases, with 9 bases spanning the gap.

The genes are TRBV10-3 and TRBJ1-2; D unclear. The CDR3 length is 14 residues. Trimming pared 3 bases from V and 4 bases from J, leaving 12 bases between. Germline CDR1 and CDR2: ENHRY and SYGVKD. The CDR3 protein is CAISDPTGSYGYTF. For the CDR3, the DNA is TGTGCCATCAGTGACCCGACGGGGAGCTATGGCTACACCTTC.

CDR3 sequence reads: CASSLEGASSYNEQFF. The CDR3, as DNA: TGTGCCAGCAGCTTAGAGGGCGCGTCATCCTACAATGAGCAGTTCTTC. The V call is TRBV11-3, the J call TRBJ2-1; D uncertain. V gave up 0 bases and J gave up 1 base, with 10 bases separating them. The CDR3 is made up of 16 amino acids. The V gene's germline CDR1 is SGHNT and CDR2 YENEEA. Full variable domain (missing parts from reference TRBV11-3 and TRBJ2-1): EAGVVQSPRYKIIEKKQPVAFWCNPISGHNTLYWYLQNLGQGPELLIRYENEEAVDDSQLPKDRFSAERLKGVDSTLKIQPAELGDSAVYLCASSLEGASSYNEQFFGPGTRLTVL.

V gene TRBV15 combines with J gene TRBJ2-5; weak D call: TRBD2 (6 bases). V shed 0 bases and J shed 1 base, with 9 bases lying between them. The CDR3 consists of 15 residues. Germline values: CDR1 LNHNV, CDR2 YYDKDF (reference sequence). CDR3 region: CATSRDGGTQETQYF. The CDR3 nucleotides read TGTGCCACCAGCAGAGACGGGGGTACCCAAGAGACCCAGTACTTC.

The V call is TRBV11-2, the J call TRBJ1-4; unclear D gene. Trimming took off 3 bases at V and 7 bases at J, with 6 bases between the two ends. The germline V gene has CDR1 SGHAT and CDR2 FQNNGV. The CDR3 spans 12 residues. CDR3: CASSFSGEKLFF. The CDR3 DNA reads as TGTGCCAGCAGCTTCTCAGGTGAAAAACTGTTTTTT.

The chain employs TRBV6-5 and TRBJ1-6; 10 nucleotides agree with TRBD1. V lost 4 bases to trimming and J lost 8 bases; unmatched junction nucleotides: 5. Germline V gene lookup returns CDR1 MNHEY and CDR2 SVGAGI. The CDR3 has 15 residues. CDR3: CASSSTGGRYSPLHF. CDR3 in DNA: TGTGCCAGCAGTTCGACAGGGGGCAGGTATTCACCCCTCCACTTT.

This chain joins TRBV19 and TRBJ2-1; 7 nucleotides line up with TRBD2. Germline CDR1 reads LNHDA; CDR2 reads SQIVND (reference sequence). The V gene end was trimmed by 5 bases and the J gene end by 4 bases; junction bases not matched to a gene: 5. This CDR3 is built from 14 residues. In nucleotides, the CDR3 is TGTGCCAGTAGTCTAGCGGAGACTTACAATGAGCAGTTCTTC. This gives the protein CASSLAETYNEQFF. The full variable domain, completed using reference TRBV19 and TRBJ2-1, is DGGITQSPKYLFRKEGQNVTLSCEQNLNHDAMYWYRQDPGQGLRLIYYSQIVNDFQKGDIAEGYSVSREKKESFPLTVTSAQKNPTAFYLCASSLAETYNEQFFGPGTRLTVL.

The chain has TRBV7-8 and TRBJ2-1; D remains ambiguous. CDR1 is SGHVS, CDR2 FQNEAQ, per germline. This CDR3 has 18 amino acids. V was shortened by 0 bases and J by 0 bases, with 15 bases between the two germline ends. The CDR3 sequence is CASSLAHLSPGSYNEQFF. CDR3 nucleotides: TGTGCCAGCAGCTTAGCCCACCTAAGTCCCGGCTCCTACAATGAGCAGTTCTTC.

This chain links TRBV9 with TRBJ2-3; 7 nucleotides line up with TRBD2. The germline V gene encodes CDR1 SGDLS and CDR2 YYNGEE. With V trimmed by 0 bases and J by 5 bases, 9 bases remained unmatched. This CDR3 has 16 residues. CDR3 residues: CASSVEAGASLDTQYF. DNA of the CDR3: TGTGCCAGCAGCGTAGAGGCGGGAGCTTCCTTAGATACGCAGTATTTT.

The CDR3 reads CASRSSGSFVREQFF. Written as DNA, the CDR3 is TGCGCCAGCAGGTCTAGCGGGAGTTTTGTGCGTGAGCAGTTCTTC. The chain uses TRBV5-1 and TRBJ2-1, with 10 bases matching TRBD2. CDR1 is SGHRS and CDR2 is YFSETQ in the germline V gene. The CDR3 is 15 residues long. V was pared by 5 bases and J by 9 bases, with 11 bases of the junction left unmatched.

The genes are TRBV24-1 and TRBJ2-1, with TRBD1 identical over 7 bases. CDR1 is KGHDR, CDR2 SFDVKD, per germline. CDR3 size: 19 residues. Trimming at V came to 2 bases and at J to 3 bases, leaving 15 bases not matched to a gene. The CDR3 nucleotides read TGTGCCACCAGTGATTCCATATTATTTCAGGGGGTCCGCTACAATGAGCAGTTCTTC. Protein product: CATSDSILFQGVRYNEQFF.

For the CDR3, the DNA is TGTGCCACCGGTCCGACAGGGCTCGTCGAGCAGTACTTC. It codes for CATGPTGLVEQYF. The chain carries TRBV28 and TRBJ2-7; 7 nucleotides agree with TRBD1. Germline V gene sequence: CDR1 MDHEN, CDR2 SYDVKM. The ends lost 10 bases at V and 6 bases at J; junction bases unmatched: 12. The CDR3 has 13 amino acids.

This chain links TRBV6-1 with TRBJ1-2; TRBD1 matches at 7 bases. The CDR3 is 14 residues long. Unmatched junction bases numbered 6, after V lost 3 bases and J lost 5 bases. The germline V gene encodes CDR1 MNHNS and CDR2 SASEGT. CDR3 region: CASSDTGTAYGYTF. The CDR3 region has the DNA TGTGCCAGCAGTGACACCGGGACAGCTTATGGCTACACCTTC.

The V and J genes are TRBV30 and TRBJ2-1, with 11 bases lining up with TRBD2. The CDR3 has 14 amino acids. Germline lookup yields CDR1 GTSNPN and CDR2 SVGIG (reference sequence). Unmatched junction bases numbered 3, after V lost 1 base and J lost 7 bases. The CDR3 spells CAWSAVAGGNEQFF. DNA for the CDR3: TGTGCCTGGAGTGCGGTAGCGGGGGGGAATGAGCAGTTCTTC.

The genes are TRBV5-1 and TRBJ2-7, with 10 bases matching TRBD1. The CDR3 has 15 residues. Germline V gene sequence: CDR1 SGHRS, CDR2 YFSETQ. Trimming removed 4 bases from V and 6 bases from J; junction bases left unmatched: 10. The CDR3 here is CASSTGTGVHGEQYF. The CDR3 bases are TGCGCCAGCAGCACCGGGACAGGGGTCCACGGCGAGCAGTACTTC.

This chain joins TRBV19 and TRBJ1-4; D ambiguous. The CDR3 is 15 amino acids. With 9 bases removed from V and 6 bases from J, the gap between germline ends came to 20 bases. CDR1 LNHDA and CDR2 SQIVND come from the germline V gene (reference sequence). The CDR3 DNA is TGTGCCAGCAACGCCGGGCGGGCCGGGGATGAAAAACTGTTTTTT. It yields the protein CASNAGRAGDEKLFF.

This clone was seen once. V is TRBV30 and J is TRBJ1-2; TRBD1 might be the D (5 bases). CDR1 GTSNPN and CDR2 SVGIG come from the germline V gene (reference sequence). This CDR3 has 15 amino acids. V lost 0 bases to trimming and J lost 2 bases, with 13 bases between them. The CDR3: CAWSVGMGLNYGYTF. CDR3 nucleotide sequence: TGTGCCTGGAGTGTAGGAATGGGACTGAACTATGGCTACACCTTC.

This rearrangement joins TRBV10-3 to TRBJ1-2, with D perhaps matching TRBD1 (5 bases). Trimming stripped 8 bases from V and 4 bases from J, with 17 bases between. The germline gives CDR1 ENHRY, CDR2 SYGVKD. The CDR3 sequence is 14 residues long. The CDR3 loop is CAIGGQGLSYGYTF. In DNA, the CDR3 is TGTGCCATCGGTGGGCAGGGCCTATCCTATGGCTACACCTTC.

A single count supports this clone. The chain joins TRBV5-6 to TRBJ1-5; TRBD1 might be the D (5 bases). The CDR3 runs to 16 residues. Germline CDR1 SGHDT, CDR2 YYEEEE. With 4 bases removed from V and 2 bases from J, the gap between germline ends came to 16 bases. Here the CDR3 reads CASSLTATDGNQPQHF. The CDR3 DNA reads as TGTGCCAGCAGCCTGACTGCGACAGACGGCAATCAGCCCCAGCATTTT.

The rearrangement joins TRBV27 to TRBJ2-3; TRBD2 agrees at 9 bases. Losses at the gene ends were 6 bases for V and 1 base for J; bases not matched to a gene: 17. The CDR3 runs 19 residues. The V gene's germline CDR1 is MNHEY and CDR2 SMNVEV (reference sequence). The CDR3 bases are TGTGCCAGCAGGGAGACCGTGGCGGGAGGGCCCCGGCGCACAGATACGCAGTATTTT. It encodes CASRETVAGGPRRTDTQYF.

The V and J genes are TRBV7-8 and TRBJ2-7; no clear D gene. The CDR3 runs 14 residues. Per the germline V gene, CDR1 is SGHVS and CDR2 is FQNEAQ. Trimming shortened V by 5 bases and J by 4 bases, and 15 bases separated the two germline ends. CDR3 DNA: TGTGCCAGCAGCGGAGAGTCCGGAGCTTACGAGCAGTACGTC. It encodes CASSGESGAYEQYV.

This chain uses TRBV6-5 with TRBJ2-5, with D perhaps matching TRBD2 (6 bases). Germline V lookup: CDR1 MNHEY, CDR2 SVGAGI. The V end lost 8 bases, the J end lost 0 bases, and 10 bases lay between the germline ends. There are 13 residues in the CDR3. CDR3 loop: CASVGGNQETQYF. CDR3 in DNA: TGTGCCAGCGTAGGAGGGAACCAAGAGACCCAGTACTTC.

The chain joins TRBV24-1 to TRBJ1-5; D might be TRBD1 (6 bases). V was trimmed by 4 bases and J by 6 bases, leaving 6 bases between them. Per germline, CDR1 KGHDR and CDR2 SFDVKD. The CDR3 spans 12 residues. CDR3 sequence reads: CATSETGQPQHF. Here the CDR3 DNA reads TGTGCCACCAGTGAGACAGGTCAGCCCCAGCATTTT.

The chain carries TRBV6-2 or TRBV6-3 and TRBJ2-3; D is uncertain. The germline gives CDR1 MNHEY, CDR2 SVGEGT. Trimming left V 4 bases short and J 3 bases short, with 14 bases between. This CDR3 is built from 15 residues. The CDR3 DNA reads TGTGCCAGCAGTTGGCGGCCCTATGGGACAGATACGCAGTATTTT. Protein product: CASSWRPYGTDTQYF.

The chain uses TRBV12-3 or TRBV12-4 and TRBJ1-2; D gene ambiguous. Trimming removed 5 bases at V and 5 bases at J, with 12 bases between. The CDR3 length is 13 residues. The CDR3 DNA is TGTGCCAGCAGTCCCGGGGTACATTATGGCTACACCTTC. It translates to CASSPGVHYGYTF.

The chain has TRBV29-1 and TRBJ1-4, with 7 bases lining up with TRBD1. Trimming cost V 6 bases and J 3 bases; bases outside gene matches: 4. The CDR3 is 13 residues long. CDR1 and CDR2 (germline): SQVTM, ANQGSEA. CDR3 amino acids: CSVSGQSNEKLFF. The CDR3 coding sequence is TGCAGCGTGTCGGGACAGTCTAATGAAAAACTGTTTTTT.

The V gene is TRBV4-1, the J gene TRBJ2-1; 7 positions agree with TRBD2. The V gene's germline CDR1 is MGHRA and CDR2 YSYEKL. CDR3 size: 16 residues. V lost 4 bases, J lost 7 bases, and 13 bases stayed unmatched. The CDR3 nucleotides read TGCGCCAGCAGCCCCCCAACTAGCGCGGTGGGTAATGAGCAGTTCTTC. It codes for CASSPPTSAVGNEQFF.